The subject of this entry is one T cell receptor (beta chain). The antigen is unknown. Both about-4-week and about-12-week second-dose recipients were combined. Profiling relied on immunoSEQ multiplex PCR, and the TCRdb table lists in-frame clones only, not all of them. The sample shows 150,000 to 200,000 clones, 91% of them seen only once. The data belong to a study of T cell responses to AZD1222 COVID-19 vaccine. Points from the study as a whole: Spike-wide coverage was observed for vaccine-associated CD4 TCRs, with dominant responses at 160-218 and 743-854. Increased Spike-specific TCR breadth and depth were observed after two AZD1222 doses.

The sequencing used peripheral blood, collected 28 days after the second AZD1222 dose. The TCR was taken from an adult who received the AZD1222 COVID-19 vaccine.

This CDR3 is CASRETGIQPQHF. The CDR3 region has the DNA TGTGCCAGCAGGGAGACAGGGATCCAGCCCCAGCATTTT. This chain joins TRBV2 and TRBJ1-5; 7 nucleotides match TRBD1. The junction had 6 bases not matched to a gene; V was cut back by 6 bases and J by 7 bases. The CDR3 contains 13 residues. The germline gives CDR1 SNHLY, CDR2 FYNNEI.